This T cell receptor beta chain was identified during a study of control samples from healthy donors and cancer patients (dated by TCRdb to the early 2020s). Sequences SNHLY (CDR1) and FYNNEI (CDR2) are obtained from the germline V gene. The CDR3 has 12 amino acids, counting the end cysteine and phenylalanine. Here the CDR3 DNA is all that survives: 36 bases in frame from base 1. V is cut by 9 bases and J by 3 bases, and the space between the germline ends is 10 bases. Concerning this clone itself: The antigen this receptor binds is unknown. The record has no base qualities; no much larger clone is one base away.

Preparation of the library involved the immunoSEQ multiplex PCR assay. This is the immuneACCESS table as TCRdb keeps it, with only in-frame sequences that have V and J called. A part of the clones is gone; compared with another copy, unresolved V genes explain less than half, and the rest is unexplained. Across this sample there are about 35,000 clones, with approximately 95% seen only once. The ten biggest clones cover more than 1.5% of the sample. The sequencing input was PBMCs. The source of this sequence is a middle-aged man with colorectal cancer. The chain joins TRBV2 to TRBJ2-3; the D gene lacks a confident call. The CDR3 reads as follows: CARGSSTDTQYF. The sequenced DNA is TGTGCCAGAGGTAGCTCTACAGATACGCAGTATTTT.